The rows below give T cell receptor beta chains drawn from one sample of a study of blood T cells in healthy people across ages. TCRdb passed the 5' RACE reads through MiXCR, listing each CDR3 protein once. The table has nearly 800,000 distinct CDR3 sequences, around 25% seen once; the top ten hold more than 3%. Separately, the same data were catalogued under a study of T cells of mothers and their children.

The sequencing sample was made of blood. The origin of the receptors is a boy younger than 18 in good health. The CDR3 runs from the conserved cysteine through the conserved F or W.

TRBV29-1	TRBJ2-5	CSVGLAGENQYF
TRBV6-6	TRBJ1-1	CASSYPGQGVITEAFF
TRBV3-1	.	CASSQEGRTYEQYF
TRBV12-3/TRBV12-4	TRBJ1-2	CASSLGGGPSTGFTF
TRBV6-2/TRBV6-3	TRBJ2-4	CASKDSGAKNIQYF
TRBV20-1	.	CSASVHEQYF
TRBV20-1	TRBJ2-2	CSARAGVIGELFF
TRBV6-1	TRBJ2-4	CASSEPGNIQYF
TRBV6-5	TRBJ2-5	CASSYLLATQETQYF
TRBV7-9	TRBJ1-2	CASSLALGRGYTF
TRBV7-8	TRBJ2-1	CASSLRQETYNEQFF
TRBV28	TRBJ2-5	CASSLRGSRRGEQYF
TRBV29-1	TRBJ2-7	CSVEAPWTNYEQYF
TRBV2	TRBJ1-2	CASSVDRPRTF
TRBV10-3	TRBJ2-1	CAISDALSSYNEQFF
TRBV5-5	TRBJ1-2	CASSSLGAGNYGYTF
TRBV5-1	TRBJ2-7	CASSLTLTADNPSYEQYF
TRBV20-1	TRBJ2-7	CSARDGTSGRFLAPYEQYF
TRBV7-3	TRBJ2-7	CASSLIRSSEQYF
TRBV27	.	CASREPTGLGYYEQYF
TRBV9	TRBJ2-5	CASSVGSVGQEETQYF
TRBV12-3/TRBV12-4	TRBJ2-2	CASSYLSADTGELFF
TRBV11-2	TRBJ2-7	CASSPSGSGTYEQYF
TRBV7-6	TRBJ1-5	CASSLARETGSSNQPQHF
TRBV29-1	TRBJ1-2	CSVLSSGLNGYTF
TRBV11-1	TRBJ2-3	CASSSTHSLGLAGVGDTQYF
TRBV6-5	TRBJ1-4	CANRIRRSTNEKLFF
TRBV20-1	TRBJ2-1	CSASKGYNEQFF
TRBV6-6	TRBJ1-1	CASSQRGPWTEAFF
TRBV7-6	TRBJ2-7	CASSGFGDGTSYEQYF
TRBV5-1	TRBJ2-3	CASSLGLARADTQYF
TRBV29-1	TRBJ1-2	CSVDPGTVYGYTF
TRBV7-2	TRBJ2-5	CASSLDDVGRLGQETQYF
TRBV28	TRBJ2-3	CASSLLTGGRTDTQYF
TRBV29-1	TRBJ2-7	CSALAGSSYEQYF
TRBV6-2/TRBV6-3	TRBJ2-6	CAGIRSSGANVLTF
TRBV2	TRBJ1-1	CASRNEGTSLLF
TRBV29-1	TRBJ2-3	CSVSAGTSTDTQYF
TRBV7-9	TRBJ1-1	CATGQGPEAFF
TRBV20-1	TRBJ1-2	CSASTGLWDYGYTF
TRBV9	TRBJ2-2	CASSVATDRGLAGELFF
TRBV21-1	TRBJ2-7	CASSKGGRGEEQYF
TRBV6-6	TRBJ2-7	CASSYSLGSGTYEQYF
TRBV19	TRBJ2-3	CASSDRGGSMNTQYF
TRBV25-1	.	CASSGDLAGGETQYF